This TCR beta chain was retrieved from a study of cytomegalovirus exposure and HLA in healthy donors. In germline, CDR1 is MNHNS, CDR2 SASEGT. Trimming shortened V by 8 bases and J by 0 bases, and 10 bases separated the two germline ends. The CDR3 runs to 13 residues. 13 Jbeta primers and 60 Vbeta primers were used for the PCR. Data came from immunoSEQ multiplex PCR; TCRdb stores just in-frame clones and leaves some out. This table has about 160,000 clones, about 80% appearing once. This clonotype originated in a man aged 18 to 29 in good health and CMV-seropositive. Sequenced sample: PBMCs. The rearrangement links TRBV6-1 to TRBJ1-2, with a possible D match to TRBD1 (5 bases). Written as DNA, the CDR3 is TGTGCCAGCGGGGCAGCCTCTAACTATGGCTACACCTTC. The encoded protein is CASGAASNYGYTF.